This TCR beta chain stems from a study of technical replicates of blood from a few donors. Data came from immunoSEQ multiplex PCR; TCRdb stores just in-frame clones and leaves some out. The data contain some 70,000 clones, less than 98% of them singletons. Per the germline V gene, CDR1 is SGHRS and CDR2 is YFSETQ. V shed 0 bases, J shed 4 bases, and the junction held 2 bases outside the gene matches. The CDR3 covers 14 residues. The V gene is TRBV5-1, the J gene TRBJ2-7, with 9 nucleotides matching TRBD1. The clonotype originates from a human donor in good health. The sample consisted of T cells isolated from PBMCs. CDR3 sequence (DNA): TGCGCCAGCAGCTTGGACAGGGGGCCTTACGAGCAGTACTTC. Its translation is CASSLDRGPYEQYF.